The rows below give T cell receptor beta chains drawn from one sample of a study of cytomegalovirus exposure and HLA in healthy donors. Data came from immunoSEQ multiplex PCR; TCRdb stores just in-frame clones and leaves some out. Here the sample spans over 150,000 clones, roughly two thirds being singletons. Sequencing used PBMCs. Every receptor here comes from a woman between 18 and 29 years old in good health and CMV-seropositive. The CDR3 runs from the conserved cysteine through the conserved F or W. The D gene is left open where the match is weak. Expanded clones get a size class; other rows say once, few or many, or leave the size out.

V: TRBV6-5
D: NA
J: TRBJ1-1
size: NA
CDR3: CASSYREGPTEAFF
DNA: TGTGCCAGCAGTTACAGGGAGGGTCCTACTGAAGCTTTCTTT

V: TRBV27
D: TRBD1
J: TRBJ2-7
size: NA
CDR3: CASGHLPRDRYEQYF
DNA: TGTGCCAGCGGCCACCTGCCCCGGGACAGGTACGAGCAGTACTTC

V: TRBV27
D: TRBD1
J: TRBJ1-6
size: NA
CDR3: CASSFGQVNSPLHF
DNA: TGTGCCAGCAGTTTCGGACAGGTCAACTCACCCCTCCACTTT

V: TRBV30
D: TRBD1
J: TRBJ1-4
size: NA
CDR3: CAWSPGQWNEKLFF
DNA: TGTGCCTGGAGTCCGGGACAGTGGAATGAAAAACTGTTTTTT

V: TRBV21-1
D: NA
J: TRBJ2-7
size: NA
CDR3: CASSSPRDSDYEQYF
DNA: TGTGCCAGCAGCAGCCCCAGGGACTCTGACTACGAGCAGTACTTC

V: TRBV4-1
D: TRBD1
J: TRBJ2-2
size: NA
CDR3: CASSRHTGGSTGELFF
DNA: TGCGCCAGCAGCCGACACACAGGGGGGAGCACCGGGGAGCTGTTTTTT

V: TRBV7-9
D: NA
J: TRBJ2-1
size: NA
CDR3: CASSFQVGISAYNEQFF
DNA: TGTGCCAGCAGCTTTCAGGTGGGGATTAGCGCCTACAATGAGCAGTTCTTC

V: TRBV7-2
D: NA
J: TRBJ1-1
size: NA
CDR3: CASSYRVVNTEAFF
DNA: TGTGCCAGCAGCTACCGGGTTGTAAACACTGAAGCTTTCTTT

V: TRBV5-6
D: NA
J: TRBJ1-1
size: once
CDR3: CASSPTGNTEAFF
DNA: TGTGCCAGCAGCCCGACAGGGAACACTGAAGCTTTCTTT

V: TRBV18
D: TRBD1
J: TRBJ2-1
size: NA
CDR3: CASSNRGNEQFF
DNA: TGTGCCAGCTCAAACAGGGGGAATGAGCAGTTCTTC

V: TRBV2
D: NA
J: TRBJ2-7
size: few
CDR3: CFKQKAAYEQYF
DNA: TGTTTCAAGCAGAAGGCGGCATACGAGCAGTACTTC

V: TRBV5-1
D: NA
J: TRBJ1-1
size: NA
CDR3: CASSLTGSGTEAFF
DNA: TGCGCCAGCAGCTTGACAGGGAGTGGCACTGAAGCTTTCTTT

V: TRBV19
D: NA
J: TRBJ1-4
size: NA
CDR3: CASSIATGGEKLFF
DNA: TGTGCCAGTAGTATAGCCACGGGAGGGGAAAAACTGTTTTTT

V: TRBV18
D: TRBD2
J: TRBJ2-3
size: few
CDR3: CASSPIILAGGPDTQYF
DNA: TGTGCCAGCTCACCCATCATACTAGCGGGGGGCCCAGATACGCAGTATTTT

V: TRBV6-4
D: NA
J: TRBJ1-5
size: NA
CDR3: CASSESGEVQPQHF
DNA: TGTGCCAGCAGCGAGTCGGGGGAAGTCCAGCCCCAGCATTTT

V: TRBV6-5
D: TRBD1
J: TRBJ1-6
size: NA
CDR3: CASNGQGPSPLHF
DNA: TGTGCCAGCAATGGACAGGGGCCATCACCCCTCCACTTT

V: TRBV4-3
D: TRBD1
J: TRBJ1-4
size: few
CDR3: CASSPSGTGGEKLFF
DNA: TGCGCCAGCAGCCCATCCGGGACAGGAGGGGAAAAACTGTTTTTT

V: TRBV5-5
D: NA
J: TRBJ1-1
size: few
CDR3: CASSLGAEAFF
DNA: TGTGCCAGCAGCTTGGGGGCGGAAGCTTTCTTT

V: TRBV5-1
D: NA
J: TRBJ1-2
size: NA
CDR3: CASSLGQDSYGYTF
DNA: TGCGCCAGCAGCTTGGGACAGGATAGCTATGGCTACACCTTC

V: TRBV7-2
D: TRBD2
J: TRBJ2-7
size: NA
CDR3: CASSLVGRLAYEQYF
DNA: TGTGCCAGCAGCTTAGTCGGCCGACTAGCGTACGAGCAGTACTTC

V: TRBV7-9
D: NA
J: TRBJ1-1
size: NA
CDR3: CASSSDQPFRVHTEAFF
DNA: TGTGCCAGCAGCTCCGATCAACCTTTCAGGGTTCACACTGAAGCTTTCTTT

V: TRBV4-3
D: TRBD1
J: TRBJ2-5
size: once
CDR3: CASSHAGTGLQETQYF
DNA: TGCGCCAGCAGCCATGCCGGGACAGGCTTGCAAGAGACCCAGTACTTC

V: TRBV5-3
D: NA
J: TRBJ2-1
size: few
CDR3: CARSLDGGPITNNEQFF
DNA: TGTGCCAGAAGCTTGGACGGGGGACCCATAACAAACAATGAGCAGTTCTTC

V: TRBV5-8
D: NA
J: TRBJ2-3
size: NA
CDR3: CASSLTAPRSDTQYF
DNA: TGTGCCAGCAGCTTGACTGCACCGCGTTCAGATACGCAGTATTTT

V: TRBV19
D: NA
J: TRBJ1-4
size: few
CDR3: CASSIDGASTNEKLFF
DNA: TGTGCCAGTAGTATAGATGGGGCCTCAACTAATGAAAAACTGTTTTTT

V: TRBV28
D: TRBD1
J: TRBJ1-4
size: NA
CDR3: CASSLVQGSGDEKLFF
DNA: TGTGCCAGCAGTTTGGTACAGGGGTCCGGTGATGAAAAACTGTTTTTT

V: TRBV11-1
D: NA
J: TRBJ2-7
size: few
CDR3: CASSTLEGYEQYF
DNA: TGTGCCAGCAGCACTCTAGAAGGCTACGAGCAGTACTTC

V: TRBV14
D: TRBD2
J: TRBJ2-1
size: few
CDR3: CASSRPGLAGRDEQFF
DNA: TGTGCCAGCAGCCGACCGGGACTAGCGGGGAGGGATGAGCAGTTCTTC

V: TRBV7-9
D: TRBD1
J: TRBJ2-1
size: NA
CDR3: CASSIGQGVVNEQFF
DNA: TGTGCCAGCAGCATAGGACAGGGGGTTGTAAATGAGCAGTTCTTC

V: TRBV7-9
D: TRBD2
J: TRBJ2-7
size: few
CDR3: CASSTPASGGSYEQYF
DNA: TGTGCCAGCAGCACACCGGCTAGCGGGGGTTCCTACGAGCAGTACTTC

V: TRBV6-5
D: TRBD1
J: TRBJ2-7
size: few
CDR3: CASSYKGGVYEQYF
DNA: TGTGCCAGCAGTTACAAAGGGGGCGTTTACGAGCAGTACTTC

V: TRBV7-2
D: NA
J: TRBJ2-2
size: NA
CDR3: CASSPRLITGELFF
DNA: TGTGCCAGCAGCCCTCGGTTAATCACCGGGGAGCTGTTTTTT

V: TRBV4-1
D: NA
J: TRBJ2-6
size: NA
CDR3: CASSQAPSLAARSGANVLTF
DNA: TGCGCCAGCAGCCAAGCTCCCTCTTTAGCGGCACGCTCTGGGGCCAACGTCCTGACTTTC

V: TRBV27
D: TRBD2
J: TRBJ2-2
size: few
CDR3: CASTTLARGGSGELFF
DNA: TGTGCCAGCACCACCCTTGCTCGGGGGGGGTCCGGGGAGCTGTTTTTT

V: TRBV7-3
D: TRBD2
J: TRBJ2-1
size: NA
CDR3: CASSPGGAFNEQFF
DNA: TGTGCCAGCAGCCCCGGGGGGGCCTTTAATGAGCAGTTCTTC

V: TRBV2
D: TRBD1
J: TRBJ1-5
size: NA
CDR3: CARGTGGQPQHF
DNA: TGTGCCAGAGGGACAGGGGGACAGCCCCAGCATTTT

V: TRBV6-6
D: NA
J: TRBJ1-1
size: NA
CDR3: CASSSQGRTEAFF
DNA: TGTGCCAGCAGTTCCCAGGGGCGCACTGAAGCTTTCTTT

V: TRBV6-1
D: NA
J: TRBJ1-2
size: NA
CDR3: CASGSTGANYGYTF
DNA: TGTGCCAGCGGATCGACAGGTGCTAACTATGGCTACACCTTC

V: TRBV7-8
D: NA
J: TRBJ1-5
size: NA
CDR3: CASSFGVGGQPQHF
DNA: TGTGCCAGCAGCTTTGGGGTTGGAGGTCAGCCCCAGCATTTT

V: TRBV7-8
D: NA
J: TRBJ1-1
size: NA
CDR3: CASSLEYRAGTEAFF
DNA: TGTGCCAGCAGCTTAGAGTACAGGGCGGGCACTGAAGCTTTCTTT

V: TRBV2
D: TRBD2
J: TRBJ2-7
size: NA
CDR3: CASLLPGLEGEQYF
DNA: TGTGCCAGTCTCTTACCCGGACTAGAGGGCGAGCAGTACTTC

V: TRBV4-2
D: TRBD2
J: TRBJ2-1
size: NA
CDR3: CASSQVFSGGAYNEQFF
DNA: TGTGCCAGCAGCCAAGTATTCTCCGGGGGGGCCTACAATGAGCAGTTCTTC

V: TRBV7-9
D: NA
J: TRBJ2-7
size: NA
CDR3: CASEGPSYEQYF
DNA: TGTGCCAGCGAGGGCCCCTCCTACGAGCAGTACTTC

V: TRBV6-6
D: NA
J: TRBJ1-3
size: NA
CDR3: CASTKQVSGNTIYF
DNA: TGTGCCAGCACCAAACAGGTCTCTGGAAACACCATATATTTT

V: TRBV19
D: NA
J: TRBJ1-1
size: few
CDR3: CASSIRSTEAFF
DNA: TGTGCCAGTAGTATTAGGAGCACTGAAGCTTTCTTT

V: TRBV14
D: NA
J: TRBJ1-1
size: NA
CDR3: CASSPAGGGYTEAFF
DNA: TGTGCCAGCAGCCCCGCGGGGGGTGGGTACACTGAAGCTTTCTTT

V: TRBV6-1
D: NA
J: TRBJ2-7
size: NA
CDR3: CASSKDGPYEQYF
DNA: TGTGCCAGCAGTAAGGATGGGCCCTACGAGCAGTACTTC

V: TRBV6-5
D: TRBD1
J: TRBJ2-3
size: many
CDR3: CASRLPGQGPGTQYF
DNA: TGTGCCAGCAGACTCCCGGGACAGGGCCCCGGGACGCAGTATTTT

V: TRBV4-3
D: TRBD2
J: TRBJ2-5
size: NA
CDR3: CASSQAGGDETQYF
DNA: TGCGCCAGCAGCCAAGCGGGGGGGGATGAGACCCAGTACTTC

V: TRBV10-3
D: TRBD2
J: TRBJ2-3
size: NA
CDR3: CAIRGTSGLNTDTQYF
DNA: TGTGCCATCAGGGGGACTAGCGGCTTAAACACAGATACGCAGTATTTT

V: TRBV6-6
D: NA
J: TRBJ1-1
size: NA
CDR3: CASTLQGTEAFF
DNA: TGTGCCAGCACCCTACAGGGAACTGAAGCTTTCTTT

V: TRBV7-9
D: TRBD2
J: TRBJ2-5
size: few
CDR3: CASSLTTSGEETQYF
DNA: TGTGCCAGCAGCTTAACGACTAGCGGGGAAGAGACCCAGTACTTC

V: TRBV5-1
D: TRBD1
J: TRBJ1-1
size: NA
CDR3: CASSIRTGRNTEAFF
DNA: TGCGCCAGCAGCATCCGGACAGGGAGAAACACTGAAGCTTTCTTT